This TCR beta chain was sequenced during a study of cytomegalovirus exposure and HLA in healthy donors. The V end lost 0 bases, the J end lost 0 bases, and 11 bases lay between the germline ends. Germline CDR1 reads ENHRY; CDR2 reads SYGVKD. The CDR3 is 17 residues long. PCR was performed using 60 Vbeta and 13 Jbeta primers. This table comes from immunoSEQ multiplex PCR, and its TCRdb copy is limited to in-frame clones, with some not included. Here the sample spans tens of thousands of clones, less than 80% being singletons. Sequenced: PBMCs. The TCR was taken from a woman in her forties in good health and CMV-seropositive. This chain links TRBV10-3 with TRBJ1-4; D not certain. CDR3 sequence (DNA): TGTGCCATCAGTGAGTCGAGTACCCCGGCAACTAATGAAAAACTGTTTTTT. Translation: CAISESSTPATNEKLFF.